The rows below give T cell receptor beta chains drawn from one sample of a study of blood T cell repertoires in COVID-19. Libraries were prepared by immunoSEQ multiplex PCR; TCRdb keeps only in-frame clonotypes and omits some of them. The sample lists roughly 240,000 clones, more than 75% occurring once. The sample taken for sequencing was peripheral blood. The receptors come from a woman of 80 years or more with COVID-19, enrolled during active disease. CDR3s include the opening cysteine and the closing phenylalanine or tryptophan. The D gene is left open where the match is weak. Expanded clones get a size class; other rows say once, few or many, or leave the size out.

clone_size	d_call	j_call	v_call	cdr3_nt	cdr3_aa
once	NA	TRBJ1-2	TRBV7-9	TGTGCCAGCAGCATTGTCCCCACAGGGTTCAACTATGGCTACACCTTC	CASSIVPTGFNYGYTF
NA	TRBD2	TRBJ2-7	TRBV7-9	TGTGCCAGCAGCACCGGGACTAGCGGGACCAACGAGCAGTACTTC	CASSTGTSGTNEQYF
NA	NA	TRBJ2-1	TRBV2	TGTGCCAGCAGTGAATGGCAGGGGCTCTCCTACAATGAGCAGTTCTTC	CASSEWQGLSYNEQFF
NA	NA	TRBJ2-2	TRBV5-1	TGCGCCAGCAGCTTTTCTAGCGTTGGGGCCGGGGAGCTGTTTTTT	CASSFSSVGAGELFF
NA	NA	TRBJ2-1	TRBV11-3	TGTGCCAGCAGCGAGGGGGCCTACAATGAGCAGTTCTTC	CASSEGAYNEQFF
once	TRBD2	TRBJ2-5	TRBV11-2	TGTGCCAGCAGCTTAGCCAAGCGGGGGTCCCGCGAGACCCAGTACTTC	CASSLAKRGSRETQYF
NA	TRBD1	TRBJ2-3	TRBV4-1	TGCGCCAGCAGCCAAGGGGACAGGGGAACAGATACGCAGTATTTT	CASSQGDRGTDTQYF
NA	TRBD1	TRBJ1-2	TRBV19	TGTGCCAGTTGGGACAGAGTCTATGGCTACACCTTC	CASWDRVYGYTF
few	NA	TRBJ1-3	TRBV5-4	TGTGCCAGCAGCTTGAGTACCCGCGGGGACACCATATATTTT	CASSLSTRGDTIYF
NA	TRBD1	TRBJ1-2	TRBV6-5	TGTGCCAGCGCAGGACAGGGGGTGGGTGGCTACACCTTC	CASAGQGVGGYTF
NA	TRBD1	TRBJ2-7	TRBV5-1	TGCGCCAGCAGCTTCCGAATGAATAGGGACAGGGGGCTCGAGCAGTACTTC	CASSFRMNRDRGLEQYF
NA	TRBD1	TRBJ1-4	TRBV5-1	TGCGCCAGCAGCATCGGGACAGGCGGAGAAAAACTGTTTTTT	CASSIGTGGEKLFF
NA	TRBD1	TRBJ1-4	TRBV3-1/TRBV3-2	TGTGCCACCGGACAGGGGGCCACTAATGAAAAACTGTTTTTT	CATGQGATNEKLFF
NA	TRBD1	TRBJ2-3	TRBV3-1/TRBV3-2	TGTGCCAGCAGCGCGACAGGGCCTCTCCTCACAGATACGCAGTATTTT	CASSATGPLLTDTQYF
NA	NA	TRBJ2-1	TRBV6-2/TRBV6-3	TGTGCCAGCAGTTACTCGGAGAGCGGTGTCCGGTCCAATGAGCAGTTCTTC	CASSYSESGVRSNEQFF
NA	NA	TRBJ1-1	TRBV12-5	TGTGCTAGTGGAATTGGAGGTGAAGCTTTCTTT	CASGIGGEAFF
NA	NA	TRBJ1-5	TRBV5-5	TGTGCCAGCAGCCGGGACATTAGCAATCAGCCCCAGCATTTT	CASSRDISNQPQHF
NA	NA	TRBJ2-5	TRBV4-1	TGCGCCAGCAGCCTAAATGGGGCGGGGCTCCGAGAGACCCAGTACTTC	CASSLNGAGLRETQYF
NA	TRBD2	TRBJ2-3	TRBV7-2	TGTGCCAGCAGTCGGCGGGGGGAGGCGCAGTATTTT	CASSRRGEAQYF
NA	NA	TRBJ1-3	TRBV19	TGTGCCAGTACCATCGGACAGCTTCGTAGATTATCTGGAAACACCATATATTTT	CASTIGQLRRLSGNTIYF
NA	TRBD2	TRBJ2-1	TRBV5-1	TGCGCCAGCAGCCCTTTGGCGGGGGGAGACAATGAGCAGTTCTTC	CASSPLAGGDNEQFF
NA	TRBD2	TRBJ2-2	TRBV18	TGTGCCAGCTCACGGGGACTAGCGAACACCGGGGAGCTGTTTTTT	CASSRGLANTGELFF
NA	NA	TRBJ2-1	TRBV10-3	TGTGCCATCGCGCCCGGGACATTCAATGAGCAGTTCTTC	CAIAPGTFNEQFF
NA	TRBD1	TRBJ1-2	TRBV9	TGTGCCAGCAGTCGAAACAGGGGAGGCTACACCTTC	CASSRNRGGYTF
NA	NA	TRBJ1-4	TRBV28	TGTGCCAGCAGTTTAATGGGAGCAACTAATGAAAAACTGTTTTTT	CASSLMGATNEKLFF
NA	TRBD1	TRBJ2-5	TRBV28	TGTGCCAGCAGTGCCCCGACAGGGGGCGAAAGGGAGACCCAGTACTTC	CASSAPTGGERETQYF
NA	NA	TRBJ1-5	TRBV28	TGTGCCAGCCGGCAGGCCAATCAGCCCCAGCATTTT	CASRQANQPQHF
few	NA	TRBJ1-1	TRBV21-1	TGTGCCAGCAGCAAAGAATTGGTGTCGGGGATTAGGTGGGCTGAAGCTTTCTTT	CASSKELVSGIRWAEAFF
NA	NA	TRBJ1-5	TRBV7-2	TGTGCCAGCAGGTCCGGGTCCTCTGGCAATCAGCCCCAGCATTTT	CASRSGSSGNQPQHF
once	TRBD1	TRBJ1-3	TRBV11-2	TGTGCCAGCACCGCTCGACCCGGGACAGGGGGCACCATATATTTT	CASTARPGTGGTIYF
NA	TRBD2	TRBJ2-3	TRBV7-9	TGTGCCAGCAGCCTAGCGGGGGGTGATACGCAGTATTTT	CASSLAGGDTQYF
NA	NA	TRBJ2-4	TRBV6-5	TGTGCCAGCAGTTCAGGGCAGCTAGCCAAAAACATTCAGTACTTC	CASSSGQLAKNIQYF